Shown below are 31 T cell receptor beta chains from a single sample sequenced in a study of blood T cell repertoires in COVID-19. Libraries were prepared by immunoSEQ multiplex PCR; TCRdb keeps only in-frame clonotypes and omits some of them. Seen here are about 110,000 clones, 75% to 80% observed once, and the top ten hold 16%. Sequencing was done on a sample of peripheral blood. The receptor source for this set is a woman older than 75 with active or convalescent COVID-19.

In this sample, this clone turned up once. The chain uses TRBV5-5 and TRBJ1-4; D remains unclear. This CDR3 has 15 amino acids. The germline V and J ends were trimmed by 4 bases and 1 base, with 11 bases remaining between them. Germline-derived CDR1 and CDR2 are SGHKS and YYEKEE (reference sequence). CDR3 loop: CASSTKLLTNEKLFF. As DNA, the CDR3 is TGTGCCAGCAGCACCAAACTGCTAACTAATGAAAAACTGTTTTTT.

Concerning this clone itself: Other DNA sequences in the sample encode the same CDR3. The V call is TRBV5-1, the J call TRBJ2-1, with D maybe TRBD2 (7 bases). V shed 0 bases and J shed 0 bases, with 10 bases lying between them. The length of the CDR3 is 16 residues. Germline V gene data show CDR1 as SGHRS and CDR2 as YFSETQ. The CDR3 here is CASSLGGGSSYNEQFF. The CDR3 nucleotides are TGCGCCAGCAGCTTGGGCGGGGGCAGCTCCTACAATGAGCAGTTCTTC.

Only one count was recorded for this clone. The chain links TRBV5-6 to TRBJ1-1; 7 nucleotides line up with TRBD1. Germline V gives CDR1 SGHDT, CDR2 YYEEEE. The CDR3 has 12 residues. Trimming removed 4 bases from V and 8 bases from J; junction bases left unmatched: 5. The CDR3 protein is CASSLPTGEAFF. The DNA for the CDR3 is TGTGCCAGCAGCCTCCCGACAGGGGAAGCTTTCTTT.

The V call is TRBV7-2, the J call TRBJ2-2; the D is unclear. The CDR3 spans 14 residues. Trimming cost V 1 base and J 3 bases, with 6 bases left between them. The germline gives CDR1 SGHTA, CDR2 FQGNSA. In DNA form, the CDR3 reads TGTGCCAGCAGCTTAGTTCGGGACACCGGGGAGCTGTTTTTT. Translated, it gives CASSLVRDTGELFF.

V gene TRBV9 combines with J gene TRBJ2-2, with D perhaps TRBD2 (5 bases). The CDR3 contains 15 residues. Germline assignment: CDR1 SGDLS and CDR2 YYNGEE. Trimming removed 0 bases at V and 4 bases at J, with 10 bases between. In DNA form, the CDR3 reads TGTGCCAGCAGCGTAGCCCGGGGTAGCACCGGGGAGCTGTTTTTT. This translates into CASSVARGSTGELFF. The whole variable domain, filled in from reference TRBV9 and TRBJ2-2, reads DSGVTQTPKHLITATGQRVTLRCSPRSGDLSVYWYQQSLDQGLQFLIQYYNGEERAKGNILERFSAQQFPDLHSELNLSSLELGDSALYFCASSVARGSTGELFFGEGSRLTVL.

CDR3 sequence (DNA): TGTGCCAGCAGCCAAGAGTACGGGTTCTCCTACGAGCAGTACTTC. Translating gives CASSQEYGFSYEQYF. The J gene is TRBJ2-7, the V gene TRBV4-2; D remains unclear. Trimming took 0 bases from V and 0 from J, leaving 9 bases between them. CDR3 length: 15 residues. Germline-derived CDR1 and CDR2 are LGHNA and YNFKEQ.

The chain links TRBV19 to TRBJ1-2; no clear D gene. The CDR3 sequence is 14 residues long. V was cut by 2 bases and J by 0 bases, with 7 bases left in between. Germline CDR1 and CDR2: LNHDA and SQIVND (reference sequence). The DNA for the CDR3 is TGTGCCAGTAGTATACAGGCCGCTAACTATGGCTACACCTTC. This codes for CASSIQAANYGYTF.

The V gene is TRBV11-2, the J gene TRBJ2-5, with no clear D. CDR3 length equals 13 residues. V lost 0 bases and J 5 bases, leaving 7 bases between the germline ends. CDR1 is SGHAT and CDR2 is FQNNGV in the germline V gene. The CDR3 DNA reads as TGTGCCAGCAGCTTAGACCTGAGGGAGACCCAGTACTTC. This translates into CASSLDLRETQYF.

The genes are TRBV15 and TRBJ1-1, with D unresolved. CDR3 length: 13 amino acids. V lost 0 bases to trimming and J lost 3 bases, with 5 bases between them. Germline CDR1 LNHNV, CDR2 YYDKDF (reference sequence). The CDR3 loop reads CATSRERYTEAFF. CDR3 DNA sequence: TGTGCCACCAGCAGAGAGAGATACACTGAAGCTTTCTTT.

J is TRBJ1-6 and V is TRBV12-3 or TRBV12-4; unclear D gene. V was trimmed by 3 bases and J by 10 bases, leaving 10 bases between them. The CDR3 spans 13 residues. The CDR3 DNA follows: TGTGCCAGCAGTTTTTCGGGAGACTCACCCCTCCACTTT. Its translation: CASSFSGDSPLHF.

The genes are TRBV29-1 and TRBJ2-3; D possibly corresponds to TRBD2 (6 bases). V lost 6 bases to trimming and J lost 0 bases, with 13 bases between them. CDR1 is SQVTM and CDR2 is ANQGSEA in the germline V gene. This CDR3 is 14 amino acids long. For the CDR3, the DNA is TGCAGCGTAAAAAGCGGGTCTAGCACAGATACGCAGTATTTT. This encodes CSVKSGSSTDTQYF.

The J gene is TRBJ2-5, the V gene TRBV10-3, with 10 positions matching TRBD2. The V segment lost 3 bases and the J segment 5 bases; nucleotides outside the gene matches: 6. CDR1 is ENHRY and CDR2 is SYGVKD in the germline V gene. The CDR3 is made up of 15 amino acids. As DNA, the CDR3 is TGTGCCATCAGTGAAAGCGGGAGGGCCTTTGAGACCCAGTACTTC. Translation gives CAISESGRAFETQYF.

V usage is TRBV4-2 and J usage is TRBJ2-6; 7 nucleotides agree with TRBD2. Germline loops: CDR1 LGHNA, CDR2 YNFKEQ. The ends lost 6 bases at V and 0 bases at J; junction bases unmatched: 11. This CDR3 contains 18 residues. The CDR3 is CASSLSGARFSGANVLTF. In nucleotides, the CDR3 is TGTGCCAGCAGTCTAAGCGGGGCGCGATTCTCTGGGGCCAACGTCCTGACTTTC.

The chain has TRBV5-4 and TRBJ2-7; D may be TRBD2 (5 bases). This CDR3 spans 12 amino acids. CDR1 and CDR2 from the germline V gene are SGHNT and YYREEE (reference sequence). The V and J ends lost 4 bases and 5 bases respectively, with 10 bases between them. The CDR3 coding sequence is TGTGCCAGCAGCCGGGGAGTCAACGAGCAGTACTTC. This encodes CASSRGVNEQYF.

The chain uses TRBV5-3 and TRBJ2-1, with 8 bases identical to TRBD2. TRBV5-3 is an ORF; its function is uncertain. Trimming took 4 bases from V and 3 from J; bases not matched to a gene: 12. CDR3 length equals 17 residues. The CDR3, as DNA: TGTGCCAGAAGCCCAAGATGGACTAGCTCCCTCTACAATGAGCAGTTCTTC. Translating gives CARSPRWTSSLYNEQFF.

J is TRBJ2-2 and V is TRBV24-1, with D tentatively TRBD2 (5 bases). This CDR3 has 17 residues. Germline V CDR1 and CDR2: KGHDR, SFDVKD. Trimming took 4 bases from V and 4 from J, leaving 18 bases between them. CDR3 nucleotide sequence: TGTGCCACCAGTGAAACTAGTCGTCGGGCTCGCACCGGGGAGCTGTTTTTT. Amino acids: CATSETSRRARTGELFF.

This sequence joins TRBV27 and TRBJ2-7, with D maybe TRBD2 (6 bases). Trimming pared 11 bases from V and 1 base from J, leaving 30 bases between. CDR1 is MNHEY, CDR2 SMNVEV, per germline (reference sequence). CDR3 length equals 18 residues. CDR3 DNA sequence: TGTGCCTACTGCAGCGTGGGGGAGGCACCGATCTTATCCTACGAGCAGTACTTC. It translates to CAYCSVGEAPILSYEQYF.

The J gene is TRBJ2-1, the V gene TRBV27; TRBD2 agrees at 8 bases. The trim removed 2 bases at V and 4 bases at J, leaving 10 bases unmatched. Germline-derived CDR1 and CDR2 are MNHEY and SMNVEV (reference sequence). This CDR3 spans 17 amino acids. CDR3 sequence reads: CASSLIPASGQYNEQFF. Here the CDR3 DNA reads TGTGCCAGCAGTTTAATCCCGGCTAGCGGGCAATACAATGAGCAGTTCTTC.

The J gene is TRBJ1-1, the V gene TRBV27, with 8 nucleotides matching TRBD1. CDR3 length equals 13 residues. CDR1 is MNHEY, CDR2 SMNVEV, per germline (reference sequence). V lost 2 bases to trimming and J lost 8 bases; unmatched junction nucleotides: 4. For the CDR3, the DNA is TGTGCCAGCAGTTTAGACCGGGACAGGGAAGCTTTCTTT. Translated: CASSLDRDREAFF.

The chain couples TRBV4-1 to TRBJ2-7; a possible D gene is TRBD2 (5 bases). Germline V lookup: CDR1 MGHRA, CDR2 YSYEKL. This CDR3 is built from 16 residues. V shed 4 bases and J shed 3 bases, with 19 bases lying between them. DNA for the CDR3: TGCGCCAGCAGCCTCTCTCTCCGGGATGTAGACTACGAGCAGTACTTC. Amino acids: CASSLSLRDVDYEQYF.

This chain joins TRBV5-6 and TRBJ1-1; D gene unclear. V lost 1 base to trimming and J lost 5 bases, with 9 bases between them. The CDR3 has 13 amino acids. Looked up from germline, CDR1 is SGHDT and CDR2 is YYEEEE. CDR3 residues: CASSLRGGTEAFF. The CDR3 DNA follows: TGTGCCAGCAGCTTGCGGGGTGGTACTGAAGCTTTCTTT.

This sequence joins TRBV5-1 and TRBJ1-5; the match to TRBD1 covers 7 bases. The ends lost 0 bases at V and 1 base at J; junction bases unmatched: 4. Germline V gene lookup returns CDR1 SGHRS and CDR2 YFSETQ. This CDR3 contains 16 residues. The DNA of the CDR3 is TGCGCCAGCAGCTTGGAGGCAGGGGGAAGCAATCAGCCCCAGCATTTT. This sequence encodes CASSLEAGGSNQPQHF.

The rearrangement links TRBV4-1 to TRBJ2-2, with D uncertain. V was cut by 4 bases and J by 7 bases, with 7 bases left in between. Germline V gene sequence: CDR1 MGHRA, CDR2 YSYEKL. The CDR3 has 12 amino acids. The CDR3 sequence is CASSPLFGELFF. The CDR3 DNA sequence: TGCGCCAGCAGCCCTCTCTTCGGGGAGCTGTTTTTT.

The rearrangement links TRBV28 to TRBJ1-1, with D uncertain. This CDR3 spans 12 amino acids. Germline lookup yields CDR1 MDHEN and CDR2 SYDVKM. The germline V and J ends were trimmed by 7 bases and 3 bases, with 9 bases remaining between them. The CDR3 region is CASTDTDTEAFF. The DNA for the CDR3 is TGTGCCAGCACTGACACTGACACTGAAGCTTTCTTT.

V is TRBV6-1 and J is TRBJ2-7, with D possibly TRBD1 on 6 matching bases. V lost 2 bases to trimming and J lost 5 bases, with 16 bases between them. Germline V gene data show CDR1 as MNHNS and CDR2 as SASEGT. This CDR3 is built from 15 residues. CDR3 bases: TGTGCCAGCAGTGAACAGGGGATTAGGATCCACGAGCAGTACTTC. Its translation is CASSEQGIRIHEQYF.

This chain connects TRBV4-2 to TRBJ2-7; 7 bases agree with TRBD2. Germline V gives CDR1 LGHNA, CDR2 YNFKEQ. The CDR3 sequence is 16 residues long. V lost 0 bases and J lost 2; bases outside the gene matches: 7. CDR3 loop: CASSQDVAGLAYEQYF. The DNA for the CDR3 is TGTGCCAGCAGCCAAGATGTAGCGGGCTTAGCCTACGAGCAGTACTTC.

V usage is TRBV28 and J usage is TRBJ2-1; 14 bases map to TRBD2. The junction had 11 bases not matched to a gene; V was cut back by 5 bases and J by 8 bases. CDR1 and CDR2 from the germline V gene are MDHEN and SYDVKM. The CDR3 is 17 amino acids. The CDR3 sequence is CASSPGLAGGPGDEQFF. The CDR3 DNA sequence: TGTGCCAGCAGTCCCGGACTAGCGGGGGGCCCAGGTGATGAGCAGTTCTTC.

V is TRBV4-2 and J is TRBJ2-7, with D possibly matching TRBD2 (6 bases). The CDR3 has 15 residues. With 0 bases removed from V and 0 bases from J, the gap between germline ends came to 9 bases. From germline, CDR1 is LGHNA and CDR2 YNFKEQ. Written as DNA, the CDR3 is TGTGCCAGCAGCCAAGATGGGGGGAACTCCTACGAGCAGTACTTC. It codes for CASSQDGGNSYEQYF.

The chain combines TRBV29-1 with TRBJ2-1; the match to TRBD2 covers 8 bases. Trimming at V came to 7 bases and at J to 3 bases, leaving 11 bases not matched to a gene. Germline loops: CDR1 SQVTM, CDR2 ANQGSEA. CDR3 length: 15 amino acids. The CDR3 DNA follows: TGCAGCGCCAAAGGTACCGGGACTAGCTACAATGAGCAGTTCTTC. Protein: CSAKGTGTSYNEQFF.

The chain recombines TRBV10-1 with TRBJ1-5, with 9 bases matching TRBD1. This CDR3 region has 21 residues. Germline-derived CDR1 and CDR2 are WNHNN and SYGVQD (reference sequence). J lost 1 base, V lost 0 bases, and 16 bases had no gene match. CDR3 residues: CASSESSKLVSGTGSNQPQHF. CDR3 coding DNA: TGCGCCAGCAGTGAGTCGTCGAAGCTGGTAAGCGGGACAGGGAGCAATCAGCCCCAGCATTTT.

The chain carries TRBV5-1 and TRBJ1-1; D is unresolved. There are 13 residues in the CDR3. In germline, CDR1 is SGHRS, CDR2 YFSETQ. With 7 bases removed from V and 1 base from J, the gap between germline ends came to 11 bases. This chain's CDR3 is CASGHGGNTEAFF. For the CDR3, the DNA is TGCGCCAGCGGCCATGGAGGGAACACTGAAGCTTTCTTT.